Listed here is a single T cell receptor (beta chain). Described treatment: oral pan-JAK inhibitor, 5-10 mg twice daily. Patients with alopecia areata provided lesional scalp punch biopsies as well as peripheral blood. This specimen belongs to a study of CD8+ T cells in alopecia areata. cDNA prepared by RNA extraction and subsequent reverse transcription served as the template for sequencing. TCRdb's copy holds only in-frame clones and misses some; the assay was immunoSEQ multiplex PCR. This sample carries around 210,000 clones, roughly 64% of them seen once, and the ten largest clones take around 3.9%. This TCR came from a human donor with alopecia areata. This sample comprised CD4+ T cells sorted from blood, obtained at week 4, from a patient treated with tofacitinib.

This CDR3 reads CASSLALRDQETQYF. The CDR3 nucleotides are TGTGCCAGCAGCTTAGCGTTGCGGGACCAAGAGACCCAGTACTTC. The chain combines TRBV7-9 with TRBJ2-5, with D possibly matching TRBD2 (5 bases). The germline CDR1 and CDR2 sequences are SEHNR and FQNEAQ (reference sequence). Trimming cost V 0 bases and J 0 bases, with 8 bases left between them. This CDR3 is 15 amino acids long.